This TCR beta chain emerged from a study of T cell responses to AZD1222 COVID-19 vaccine (dated by TCRdb to the early 2020s). General notes on the study: AZD1222 recipients given second doses at about 4 weeks or at about 12 weeks were pooled, since spike-specific TCR depth and breadth were not found to differ between the two schedules. A total of 230 to 250 trial participants underwent TCR sequencing, of whom about 200 received two doses of AZD1222 and some 26 received two doses of the MenACWY control vaccine. Trial participants were enrolled into age subgroups of 18-55, 56-69 and 70-plus years, which contained approximately 150, 28 and 58 TCR-sequenced participants, respectively.

Per the publication, the time point label means: baseline before first vaccination. Vaccinee samples were obtained from the UK trials COV001 and COV002, which included a single-blind randomized controlled phase 2/3 trial of AZD1222 (ChAdOx1 nCoV-19) in healthy adults. For TCRbeta chain sequencing, PBMC samples from trial participants were taken at day 0 and at day 28 after the second dose. The paper's findings and limits, for the study overall: Epitopes outside the regions mutated in the B.1.351 and B.1.1.7 variants were reportedly recognized by nearly half of the unique spike-specific TCRs. Vaccine-associated CD4 TCRs spanned the whole spike protein, with dominant responses in regions 160-218 and 743-854. Only five or six AZD1222 recipients were SARS-CoV-2 seropositive at baseline, limiting conclusions about previously exposed vaccinees. No day 14 peak-response samples were available, so repertoires were characterized only after the peak T cell response. Participants were mostly white British and included more females than males, and it was suggested by the authors that clonal diversity may have been underestimated. The 56-69-year group was small, and its depth increase did not reach significance, likely because of low power. After two AZD1222 doses, both the breadth and the depth of spike-specific TCRs were significantly higher than at day 0 and than in MenACWY recipients.

Clipping removes 6 bases from V and 3 bases from J, with 17 as the unmatched junction base count. The germline V gene supplies CDR1 SGHRS and CDR2 YFSETQ. The CDR3 runs 18 residues from the cysteine to the phenylalanine. The kept DNA is CDR3 alone, 54 bases in frame from the first base. The CDR3 regions of human TCRbeta chains were subjected to immunosequencing. In the authors' own workflow: TCRs in the repertoires were compared against a reference library of SARS-CoV-2-specific TCRs that had been generated with the MIRA antigen-specificity platform. Breadth was defined as the fraction of unique TCRs that were SARS-CoV-2-associated, and depth was defined as the fraction of total T cells that were SARS-CoV-2-associated. Using the MIRA data, each spike-specific TCR was assigned both to the spike region to which the TCR was reactive and to a CD4 or CD8 class. Log10-transformed breadth and depth values were compared by one-way ANOVA with Sidak's multiple comparisons tests. This immuneACCESS table, as held by TCRdb, lists in-frame sequences with V and J called but not all clones. Of the missing ones, under half trace to an unresolved V gene in checked studies; the others have no known cause. V and J calls and clone size are those listed in that table; D and trimming were worked out from the DNA. Here the sample has fewer than 130,000 clones; 81% occur a single time. Around 4.6% of the sample is taken by the ten largest.

In regard to this clone: Its antigen remains unidentified. Base qualities are not provided; no much larger clone lies one nucleotide away.

This sample comprised peripheral blood, obtained on day 0 of AZD1222 vaccination. Recombination joined TRBV5-1 with TRBJ2-2; 7 of the junction bases match TRBD1. The clonotype was recovered from an adult in good health. The CDR3 sequence is CASTRDSLSNYYTGELFF. In nucleotides, the sequence is TGCGCCAGCACCCGGGACAGTTTGAGTAATTACTACACCGGGGAGCTGTTTTTT.